What follows is one T cell receptor (beta chain) and its context. Its antigen is as yet unknown. Other nucleotide sequences from this sample produce the same CDR3. After isolation, RNA underwent reverse transcription to generate cDNA as the sequencing template. Generated by immunoSEQ multiplex PCR, the TCRdb table keeps only in-frame clones and is missing some. The table includes about 210,000 clones, approximately 72% detected once. This sample is part of a study of CD8+ T cells in alopecia areata. Study as a whole: Affected scalp percentage determined the severity score of treated patients. General observations from the study: Scalp sample sequencing also detects resident alphabeta T cells of normal skin. Scalp clonality dropped significantly under tofacitinib, as did expanded CD8+ top-100 clones.

There are 11 residues in the CDR3. Trimming left V 3 bases short and J 4 bases short, with 3 bases between. Germline CDR1 and CDR2: MGHDK and SYGVNS. As to treatment: oral pan-JAK inhibitor, 5-10 mg twice daily. The receptor's source is a human donor with alopecia areata. Specimen: CD4+ T cells sorted from blood, collected at week 44, from a patient treated with tofacitinib. This rearrangement joins TRBV25-1 to TRBJ1-2; D ambiguous. DNA for the CDR3: TGTGCCAGCAGTGAGGTCTATGGCTACACCTTC. Translation: CASSEVYGYTF.